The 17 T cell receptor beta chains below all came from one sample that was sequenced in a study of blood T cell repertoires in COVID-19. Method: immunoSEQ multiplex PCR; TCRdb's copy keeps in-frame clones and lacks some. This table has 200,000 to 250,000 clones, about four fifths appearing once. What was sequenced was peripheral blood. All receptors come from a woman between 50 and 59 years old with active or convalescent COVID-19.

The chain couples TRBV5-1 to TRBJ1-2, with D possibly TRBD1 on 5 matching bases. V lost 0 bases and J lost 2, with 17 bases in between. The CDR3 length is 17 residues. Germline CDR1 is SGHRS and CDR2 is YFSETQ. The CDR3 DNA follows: TGCGCCAGCAGCTTGGCCAGTCGGGGAGGGACGAACTATGGCTACACCTTC. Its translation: CASSLASRGGTNYGYTF.

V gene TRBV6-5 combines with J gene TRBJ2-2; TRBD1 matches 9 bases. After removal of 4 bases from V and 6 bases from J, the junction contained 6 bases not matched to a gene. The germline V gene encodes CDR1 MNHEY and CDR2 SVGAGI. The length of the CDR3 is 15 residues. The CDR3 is CASSSRDRVPGELFF. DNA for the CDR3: TGTGCCAGCAGTTCACGGGACAGGGTGCCCGGGGAGCTGTTTTTT.

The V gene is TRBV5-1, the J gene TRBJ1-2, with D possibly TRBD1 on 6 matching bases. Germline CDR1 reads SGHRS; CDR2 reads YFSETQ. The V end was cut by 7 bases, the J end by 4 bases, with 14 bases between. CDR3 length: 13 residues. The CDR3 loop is CASRGGASYGYTF. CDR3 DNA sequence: TGCGCCAGCCGAGGGGGGGCCAGCTATGGCTACACCTTC.

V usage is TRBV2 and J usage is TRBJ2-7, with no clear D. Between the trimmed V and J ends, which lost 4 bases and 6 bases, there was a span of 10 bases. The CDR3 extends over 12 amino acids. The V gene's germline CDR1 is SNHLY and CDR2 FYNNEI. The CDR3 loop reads CASSGGSAEQYF. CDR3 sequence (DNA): TGTGCCAGCAGTGGAGGTTCGGCCGAGCAGTACTTC.

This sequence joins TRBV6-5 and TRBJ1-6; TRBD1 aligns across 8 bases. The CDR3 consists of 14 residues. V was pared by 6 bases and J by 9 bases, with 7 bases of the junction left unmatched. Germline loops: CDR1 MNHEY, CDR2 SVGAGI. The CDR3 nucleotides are TGTGCCAGCAGCCTCGGACAGGGCGGTTCACCCCTCCACTTT. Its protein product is CASSLGQGGSPLHF.

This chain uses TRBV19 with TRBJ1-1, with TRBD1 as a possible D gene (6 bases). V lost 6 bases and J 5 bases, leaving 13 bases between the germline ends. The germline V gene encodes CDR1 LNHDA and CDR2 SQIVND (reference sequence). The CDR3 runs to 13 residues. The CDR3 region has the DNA TGTGCCAGTAGCGGCAGGGGATTTACTGAAGCTTTCTTT. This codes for CASSGRGFTEAFF. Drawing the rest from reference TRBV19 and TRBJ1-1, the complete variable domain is DGGITQSPKYLFRKEGQNVTLSCEQNLNHDAMYWYRQDPGQGLRLIYYSQIVNDFQKGDIAEGYSVSREKKESFPLTVTSAQKNPTAFYLCASSGRGFTEAFFGQGTRLTVV.

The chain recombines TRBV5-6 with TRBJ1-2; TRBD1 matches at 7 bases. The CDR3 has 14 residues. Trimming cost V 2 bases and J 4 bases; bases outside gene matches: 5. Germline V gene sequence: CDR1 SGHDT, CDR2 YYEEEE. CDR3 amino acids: CASSFGTARYGYTF. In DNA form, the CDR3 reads TGTGCCAGCAGCTTTGGGACAGCTCGCTATGGCTACACCTTC.

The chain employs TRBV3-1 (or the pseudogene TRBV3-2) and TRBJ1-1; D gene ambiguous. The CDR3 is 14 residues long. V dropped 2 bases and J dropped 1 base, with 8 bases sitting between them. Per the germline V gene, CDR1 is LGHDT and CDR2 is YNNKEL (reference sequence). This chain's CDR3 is CASSQSSGNTEAFF. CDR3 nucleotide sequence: TGTGCCAGCAGCCAATCTTCGGGGAACACTGAAGCTTTCTTT.

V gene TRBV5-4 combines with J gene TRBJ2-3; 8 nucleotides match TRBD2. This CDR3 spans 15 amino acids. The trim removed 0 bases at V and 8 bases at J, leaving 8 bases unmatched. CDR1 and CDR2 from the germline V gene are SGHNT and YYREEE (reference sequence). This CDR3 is CASSLAGAGGGTQYF. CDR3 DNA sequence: TGTGCCAGCAGCTTGGCCGGGGCGGGGGGAGGTACGCAGTATTTT.

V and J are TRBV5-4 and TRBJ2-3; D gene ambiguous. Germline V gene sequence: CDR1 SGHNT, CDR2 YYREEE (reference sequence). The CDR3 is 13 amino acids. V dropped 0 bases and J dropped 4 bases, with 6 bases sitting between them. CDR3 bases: TGTGCCAGCAGCTTGGTGGGCGCAGATACGCAGTATTTT. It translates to CASSLVGADTQYF.

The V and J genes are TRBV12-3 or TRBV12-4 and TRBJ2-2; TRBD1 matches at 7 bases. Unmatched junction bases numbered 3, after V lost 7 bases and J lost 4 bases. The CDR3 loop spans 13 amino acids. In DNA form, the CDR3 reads TGTGCCAGCACCGGACAGGCCACCGGGGAGCTGTTTTTT. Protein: CASTGQATGELFF.

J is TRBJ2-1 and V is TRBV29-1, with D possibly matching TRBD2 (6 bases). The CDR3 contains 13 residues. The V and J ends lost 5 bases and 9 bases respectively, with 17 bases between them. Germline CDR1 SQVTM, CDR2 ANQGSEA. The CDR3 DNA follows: TGCAGCGTTCGCGGGGACTCCCTCGGTGAGCAGTTCTTC. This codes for CSVRGDSLGEQFF.

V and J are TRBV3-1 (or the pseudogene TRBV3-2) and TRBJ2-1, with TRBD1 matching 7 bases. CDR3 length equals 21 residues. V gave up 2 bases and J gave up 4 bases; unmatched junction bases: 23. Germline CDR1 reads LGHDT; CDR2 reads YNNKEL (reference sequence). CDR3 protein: CASSQLGAEGAQALRYNEQFF. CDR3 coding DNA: TGTGCCAGCAGCCAATTAGGTGCCGAGGGGGCCCAGGCCCTCAGGTACAATGAGCAGTTCTTC.

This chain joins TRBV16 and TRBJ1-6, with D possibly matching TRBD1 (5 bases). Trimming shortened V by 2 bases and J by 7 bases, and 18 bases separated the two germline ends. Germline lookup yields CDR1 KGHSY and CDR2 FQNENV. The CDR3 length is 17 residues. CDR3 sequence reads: CASSQNPRRGRNSPLHF. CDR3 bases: TGTGCCAGCAGCCAAAATCCCCGACGGGGGAGAAATTCACCCCTCCACTTT.

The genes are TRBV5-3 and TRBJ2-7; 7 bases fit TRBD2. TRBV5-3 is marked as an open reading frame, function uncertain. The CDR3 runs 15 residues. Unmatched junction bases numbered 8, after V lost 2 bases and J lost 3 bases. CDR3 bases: TGTGCCAGAAGCTTAGTGCCTAGCGGAAGCTACGAGCAGTACGTC. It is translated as CARSLVPSGSYEQYV.

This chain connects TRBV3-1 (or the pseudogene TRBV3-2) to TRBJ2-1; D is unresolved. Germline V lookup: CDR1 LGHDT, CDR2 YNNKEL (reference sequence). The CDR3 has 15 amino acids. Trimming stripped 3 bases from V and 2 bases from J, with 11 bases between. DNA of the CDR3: TGTGCCAGCAGCCAGGCAGAGAGCGCCTACAATGAGCAGTTCTTC. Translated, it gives CASSQAESAYNEQFF.

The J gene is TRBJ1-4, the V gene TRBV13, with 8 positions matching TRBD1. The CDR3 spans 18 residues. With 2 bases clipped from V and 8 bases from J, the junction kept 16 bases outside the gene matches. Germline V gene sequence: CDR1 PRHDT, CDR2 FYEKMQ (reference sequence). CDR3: CASSLQRLRQGLREKLFF. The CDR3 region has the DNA TGTGCCAGCAGCTTACAACGACTCCGACAGGGGTTGAGAGAAAAACTGTTTTTT.